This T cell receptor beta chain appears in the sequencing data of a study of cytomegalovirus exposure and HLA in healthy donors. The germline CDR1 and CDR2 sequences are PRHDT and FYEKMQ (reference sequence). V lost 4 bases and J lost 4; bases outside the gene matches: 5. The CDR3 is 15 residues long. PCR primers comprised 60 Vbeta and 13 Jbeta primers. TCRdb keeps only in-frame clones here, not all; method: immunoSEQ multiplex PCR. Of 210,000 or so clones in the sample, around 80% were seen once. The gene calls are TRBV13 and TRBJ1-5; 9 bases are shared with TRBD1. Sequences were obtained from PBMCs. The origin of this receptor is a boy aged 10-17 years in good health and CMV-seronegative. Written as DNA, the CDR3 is TGTGCCAGCAGCTCCGGGACAGGGTCTAATCAGCCCCAGCATTTT. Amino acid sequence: CASSSGTGSNQPQHF. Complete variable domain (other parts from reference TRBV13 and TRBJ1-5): AAGVIQSPRHLIKEKRETATLKCYPIPRHDTVYWYQQGPGQDPQFLISFYEKMQSDKGSIPDRFSAQQFSDYHSELNMSSLELGDSALYFCASSSGTGSNQPQHFGDGTRLSIL.